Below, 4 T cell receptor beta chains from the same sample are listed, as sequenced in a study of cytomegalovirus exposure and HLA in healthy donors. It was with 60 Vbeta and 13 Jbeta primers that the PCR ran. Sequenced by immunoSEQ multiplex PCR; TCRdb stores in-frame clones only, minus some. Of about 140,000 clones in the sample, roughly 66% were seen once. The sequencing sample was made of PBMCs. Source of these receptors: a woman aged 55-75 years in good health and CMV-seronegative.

CDR3 region: CASSYYLARSNEQFF. The DNA for the CDR3 is TGTGCCAGCAGCTACTACCTAGCGAGAAGCAATGAGCAGTTCTTC. V usage is TRBV7-9 and J usage is TRBJ2-1; TRBD2 is a possible D gene (6 bases). CDR3 length: 15 amino acids. Germline values: CDR1 SEHNR, CDR2 FQNEAQ (reference sequence). Trimming removed 4 bases at V and 6 bases at J, with 16 bases between.

This chain's CDR3 is CASSLDQGYGNTIYF. Written as DNA, the CDR3 is TGTGCCAGCAGTTTAGATCAGGGGTACGGAAACACCATATATTTT. This chain joins TRBV28 and TRBJ1-3; D is possibly TRBD1 (6 bases). V was clipped by 2 bases and J by 4 bases, with 12 bases between them. Germline CDR1 and CDR2: MDHEN and SYDVKM. CDR3 size: 15 residues.

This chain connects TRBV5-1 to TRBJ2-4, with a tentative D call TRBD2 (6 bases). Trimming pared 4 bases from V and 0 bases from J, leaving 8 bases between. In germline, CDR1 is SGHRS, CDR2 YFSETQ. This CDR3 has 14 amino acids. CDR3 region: CASSPGVAKNIQYF. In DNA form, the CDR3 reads TGCGCCAGCAGCCCGGGAGTAGCCAAAAACATTCAGTACTTC.

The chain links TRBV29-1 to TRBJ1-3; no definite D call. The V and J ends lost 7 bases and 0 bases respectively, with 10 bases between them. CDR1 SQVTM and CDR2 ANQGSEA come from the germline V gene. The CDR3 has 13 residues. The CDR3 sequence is CSAQVASGNTIYF. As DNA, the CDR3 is TGCAGCGCTCAGGTCGCCTCTGGAAACACCATATATTTT.